Presented here are 19 T cell receptor beta chains from one specimen sequenced in a study of memory CD4+ T cells and cytomegalovirus serostatus. The sort gate was single viable CD3+CD4+CD8-CD45RO+ cells for memory CD4+ T cells. This table comes from immunoSEQ multiplex PCR, and its TCRdb copy is limited to in-frame clones, with some not included. The sample yields 55,000 or so clones, about four fifths seen once. Sequenced: memory CD4+ T cells from blood. The receptors here all came from an adult in good health and CMV-seropositive.

This chain uses TRBV4-1 with TRBJ1-2, with TRBD1 as a possible D gene (5 bases). The V gene lost 5 bases and the J gene lost 7 bases, with 17 bases spanning the gap. The CDR3 contains 14 residues. The germline V gene encodes CDR1 MGHRA and CDR2 YSYEKL. The CDR3: CASSSPNGASGYTF. CDR3 coding DNA: TGCGCCAGCAGCTCCCCGAATGGGGCGAGTGGCTACACCTTC.

The chain has TRBV7-9 and TRBJ2-5; 10 bases line up with TRBD2. CDR3 size: 16 residues. The J segment lost 2 bases and the V segment lost 4 bases, leaving 7 bases of the junction unmatched. Germline V gene sequence: CDR1 SEHNR, CDR2 FQNEAQ (reference sequence). The CDR3 protein is CASSSGTSVYQETQYF. The CDR3 nucleotides read TGTGCCAGCAGCTCCGGGACTAGCGTCTATCAAGAGACCCAGTACTTC.

This chain joins TRBV4-3 and TRBJ2-6, with no clear D. This CDR3 spans 18 amino acids. Trimming stripped 0 bases from V and 1 base from J, with 13 bases between. Germline V gene lookup returns CDR1 LGHNA and CDR2 YSLEER. The CDR3 DNA is TGCGCCAGCAGCCAAGATCGGGCTCCGCGGTCTGGGGCCAACGTCCTGACTTTC. This codes for CASSQDRAPRSGANVLTF.

The chain combines TRBV11-2 with TRBJ1-1, with D possibly matching TRBD1 (5 bases). Germline V gene lookup returns CDR1 SGHAT and CDR2 FQNNGV. V lost 5 bases and J lost 6, with 10 bases in between. The CDR3 is 12 amino acids. The chain's CDR3 is CASSRLGAEAFF. CDR3 in DNA: TGTGCCAGCAGCCGATTGGGGGCTGAAGCTTTCTTT.

The count of this clone is one. The V and J genes are TRBV19 and TRBJ2-1, with TRBD2 matching 12 bases. The length of the CDR3 is 16 residues. In germline, CDR1 is LNHDA, CDR2 SQIVND (reference sequence). The J segment lost 10 bases and the V segment lost 5 bases, leaving 12 bases of the junction unmatched. Here the CDR3 DNA reads TGTGCCAGTAGTGGGGGGACTAGCGGGCGGTACGACGAGCAGTTCTTC. Residues: CASSGGTSGRYDEQFF. Full variable domain (rest looked up from reference TRBV19 and TRBJ2-1): DGGITQSPKYLFRKEGQNVTLSCEQNLNHDAMYWYRQDPGQGLRLIYYSQIVNDFQKGDIAEGYSVSREKKESFPLTVTSAQKNPTAFYLCASSGGTSGRYDEQFFGPGTRLTVL.

The CDR3 DNA reads as TGTGCCAGCAGCTTCCTAGGACTAGCGGCGGAAAACATTCAGTACTTC. Its translation: CASSFLGLAAENIQYF. The V gene is TRBV5-6, the J gene TRBJ2-4, with 10 bases that match TRBD2. The CDR3 length is 16 residues. The ends lost 2 bases at V and 5 bases at J; junction bases unmatched: 7. Germline loops: CDR1 SGHDT, CDR2 YYEEEE.

This clone occurred a few times. This chain connects TRBV4-3 to TRBJ1-6; perhaps TRBD1 as D (5 bases). The CDR3 consists of 18 residues. Germline CDR1 LGHNA, CDR2 YSLEER. Trimming left V 0 bases short and J 10 bases short, with 22 bases between. CDR3 in amino acids: CASSQEIFGRRALSPLHF. In DNA, the CDR3 is TGCGCCAGCAGCCAAGAAATCTTCGGACGCAGGGCATTGTCACCCCTCCACTTT.

The V call is TRBV9, the J call TRBJ2-3, with TRBD2 identical over 8 bases. The germline CDR1 and CDR2 sequences are SGDLS and YYNGEE. This CDR3 spans 13 amino acids. The J segment lost 11 bases and the V segment lost 0 bases, leaving 5 bases of the junction unmatched. This CDR3 reads CASSVVSGGLQYF. The CDR3 bases are TGTGCCAGCAGCGTAGTATCGGGAGGGTTGCAGTATTTT.

Here the CDR3 reads CACPSDGSGANVLTF. CDR3 DNA sequence: TGTGCCTGCCCCTCCGACGGCTCTGGGGCCAACGTCCTGACTTTC. The chain joins TRBV30 to TRBJ2-6; no clear D. Trimming took 6 bases from V and 0 from J, leaving 12 bases between them. This CDR3 has 15 residues. Germline CDR1 GTSNPN, CDR2 SVGIG (reference sequence). The variable domain in full, with the rest retrieved from reference TRBV30 and TRBJ2-6, is SQTIHQWPATLVQPVGSPLSLECTVEGTSNPNLYWYRQAAGRGLQLLFYSVGIGQISSEVPQNLSASRPQDRQFILSSKKLLLSDSGFYLCACPSDGSGANVLTFGAGSRLTVL.

The chain is built from TRBV2 and TRBJ2-7; D call uncertain. The CDR3 consists of 14 residues. V shed 8 bases and J shed 0 bases, with 14 bases lying between them. CDR1 and CDR2 from the germline V gene are SNHLY and FYNNEI. The CDR3 reads CASASDGRSYEQYF. As DNA, the CDR3 is TGTGCCAGCGCTTCGGACGGACGCTCCTACGAGCAGTACTTC.

This chain links TRBV9 with TRBJ1-6; D is unclear. The CDR3 is made up of 14 amino acids. Trimming removed 4 bases from V and 6 bases from J, with 11 bases in between. The V gene's germline CDR1 is SGDLS and CDR2 YYNGEE. This chain's CDR3 is CASSSIGSNSPLHF. The CDR3 DNA reads as TGTGCCAGCAGCTCAATTGGGAGTAATTCACCCCTCCACTTT.

The chain couples TRBV10-3 to TRBJ2-1; 12 bases are shared with TRBD2. Trimming took 5 bases from V and 6 from J; bases not matched to a gene: 5. The CDR3 loop spans 15 amino acids. Germline CDR1 reads ENHRY; CDR2 reads SYGVKD. CDR3 loop: CAISPTSGRTNEQFF. The DNA of the CDR3 is TGTGCCATCAGTCCCACTAGCGGGAGGACCAATGAGCAGTTCTTC.

This CDR3 reads CASSVQGNNSPLHF. For the CDR3, the DNA is TGTGCCAGCAGTGTACAGGGAAATAATTCACCCCTCCACTTT. The chain is built from TRBV2 and TRBJ1-6, with D perhaps TRBD1 (6 bases). The CDR3 covers 14 residues. Germline CDR1 and CDR2: SNHLY and FYNNEI. V was pared by 4 bases and J by 5 bases, with 9 bases between.

This sequence joins TRBV5-4 and TRBJ1-3; D is possibly TRBD1 (5 bases). V was trimmed by 10 bases and J by 8 bases, leaving 16 bases between them. There are 12 residues in the CDR3. Germline-derived CDR1 and CDR2 are SGHNT and YYREEE (reference sequence). CDR3 protein: CAQGRFGDTIYF. The DNA of the CDR3 is TGTGCCCAGGGACGTTTCGGAGACACCATATATTTT.

The chain combines TRBV4-3 with TRBJ2-1; D unresolved. In germline, CDR1 is LGHNA, CDR2 YSLEER. CDR3 length: 16 amino acids. V was cut by 1 base and J by 2 bases, with 12 bases left in between. CDR3 DNA sequence: TGCGCCAGCAGCCAAGCGCTTTCCTACCCCTACAATGAGCAGTTCTTC. This codes for CASSQALSYPYNEQFF.

The DNA for the CDR3 is TGTGCCAGCAGTTCCCGCCCCGGGGACCAACAGCATTTT. It encodes CASSSRPGDQQHF. This chain joins TRBV28 and TRBJ1-5, with a tentative D call TRBD1 (5 bases). Trimming removed 4 bases at V and 13 bases at J, with 17 bases between. Germline CDR1 reads MDHEN; CDR2 reads SYDVKM. The CDR3 extends over 13 amino acids.

This chain links TRBV7-2 with TRBJ2-3; no clear D gene. Germline V gives CDR1 SGHTA, CDR2 FQGNSA. This CDR3 spans 15 amino acids. Trimming stripped 3 bases from V and 0 bases from J, with 10 bases between. This CDR3 reads CASSFRASSTDTQYF. The CDR3 bases are TGTGCCAGCAGCTTTCGAGCGTCCAGCACAGATACGCAGTATTTT.

The gene calls are TRBV28 and TRBJ1-1; TRBD1 matches 10 bases. Germline assignment: CDR1 MDHEN and CDR2 SYDVKM. This CDR3 is 15 amino acids long. J lost 7 bases, V lost 5 bases, and 10 bases had no gene match. Written as DNA, the CDR3 is TGTGCCAGCAGTCCCAGGACAGGGGGGGTATATGAAGCTTTCTTT. Translation: CASSPRTGGVYEAFF.

This clone came up a few times. The chain has TRBV19 and TRBJ1-1, with a weak D call TRBD1 (5 bases). V shed 5 bases and J shed 6 bases, with 16 bases lying between them. The CDR3 has 14 residues. Germline assignment: CDR1 LNHDA and CDR2 SQIVND (reference sequence). As DNA, the CDR3 is TGTGCCAGTAGTCCAAAGGGGCCCGGAGCTGAAGCTTTCTTT. Translating gives CASSPKGPGAEAFF. The whole variable domain, filled in from reference TRBV19 and TRBJ1-1, reads DGGITQSPKYLFRKEGQNVTLSCEQNLNHDAMYWYRQDPGQGLRLIYYSQIVNDFQKGDIAEGYSVSREKKESFPLTVTSAQKNPTAFYLCASSPKGPGAEAFFGQGTRLTVV.